What follows is one T cell receptor (beta chain) and its context. One end of the junction is discordant with germline, which a read error may explain. This sample also contains other DNA sequences that code for the same CDR3. Methods used by the authors: Amplifying reference gene primers gave estimates of nucleated cell counts. Sequenced by immunoSEQ multiplex PCR; TCRdb stores in-frame clones only, minus some. That table gives V, J and clone size, and the DNA gave D and trimming. This sample yields 150,000 to 200,000 clones, of which around nine tenths are seen a single time; 3% to 4% belongs to the top ten. These data belong to a study of blood T cell repertoires in COVID-19. Whole-study context: Whether acute or convalescent, the COVID-19 samples came from the United States, Italy and Spain.

Germline lookup yields CDR1 MNHEY and CDR2 SVGAGI. The CDR3 consists of 14 residues. This sequence was found in a man younger than 35 with active or convalescent COVID-19. The chain carries TRBV6-5 and TRBJ1-1, with 8 bases matching TRBD1. Sequenced material: peripheral blood. This CDR3 is CASSYFSGGTEAFF. CDR3 bases: TGTGCCAGCAGTTACTTTTCAGGGGGCACTGAAGCTTTTTTT.